This T cell receptor (beta chain) stems from a study of tumor and adjacent non-tumor tissue in lung cancer (dated by TCRdb to the late 2010s). Regarding the complete study: By cancer type, the cohort comprised 12 to 13 adenocarcinoma patients, a couple of squamous cell carcinoma patients and 1 small cell lung cancer patient. Ages among the 15 or so patients ranged from about 31 to 85 years, there were around ten men and 5 women, and disease was at TNM stage I to III. Sequencing generated a total of 130,000,000 or so productive TCRbeta reads, averaging around 4.3 million reads per sample. Bulk TCRbeta repertoires were compared between lung tumor tissue and matched distant non-tumor lung tissue obtained from under 18 lung cancer patients. TCRbeta CDR3 sequencing was performed on 25 to 30 paired specimens, with one tumor sample and one normal lung sample collected per patient. General study outcomes and caveats: Tumor tissue showed significantly greater TCR diversity (inverse Simpson) than normal lung tissue (about 400 vs 180, P = 0.0075, Mann-Whitney U test). Only around 16 patients were in the cohort, and the authors stated that larger samples and more detailed clinical data are needed. Because peripheral blood was not sequenced, the blood TCRbeta repertoires of the lung cancer patients in the study went unexamined. In normal lung, the top 100 clones accounted for a significantly larger cumulative share of the repertoire than in tumor tissue. TCR diversity was significantly higher in younger patients, and greater tumor TCR diversity was associated with shorter overall survival and shorter disease-free survival. The methods do not name the sequencing platform or mention unique molecular identifiers.

This clonotype was observed a handful of times. Its antigen specificity is not known. This may be a read error, as it is one base from a much larger clone. Library creation used multiplex PCR. The data were produced on an Illumina HiSeq 2500. TCRbeta libraries were constructed through three rounds of nested PCR with primers (Table S4) according to protocols adapted from ARM-PCR. Before sequencing, PCR products of 200-500 bp were cut from the gel and purified using the QIAquick gel extraction kit. The published analysis was carried out like this. Trimmomatic was used to clean the reads, FLASH was used to merge the reads into complete CDR3 sequences, and MiTCR was used to assign the reads to V(D)J germline segments. VDJtools was used to compute clonal diversity as the inverse Simpson's index. Productive reads were defined as in-frame sequences without a premature stop codon. TCRdb redid the processing of the public reads, applying fastp at Q25 and MiXCR, and retained in-frame beta chains. Each entry is one CDR3 protein sequence, shown with its most common DNA and genes. TCRdb, not the original authors, processed these V and J calls. This sample holds roughly 48,000 distinct CDR3 sequences; 60% to 65% were observed only once. The ten largest clones capture approximately 30% of the sample.

The CDR3 runs 14 residues from the cysteine to the phenylalanine. Only the CDR3 part of the read is kept: 42 bases, read in frame from the first base. CDR1 and CDR2, per the germline V gene, are SGHRS and YFSETQ. RNA was isolated from bulk unsorted tissue, and RNA quality was assessed with a NanoDrop ND-1000 and an Agilent 2100. For the normal lung samples, distant non-tumor tissue was collected more than 3 cm away from the tumor edge. Donors were newly diagnosed lung cancer patients admitted for thoracic surgery in China between August and November 2014, without prior chemotherapy. Patients who had received previous radiotherapy or chemotherapy, or who had another concurrent cancer, were excluded from the study. Pieces of surgical tissue measuring roughly 1-2.2 cm3 were kept in RNAlater solution and held at -80 degrees C until needed.

The chain links TRBV5-1 with TRBJ1-4; TRBD1 aligns with 7 central bases. The source material was distant non-tumor lung tissue. This receptor was taken from a woman aged 70-85 years with non-small cell lung cancer. The sequenced DNA: TGCGCCAGCAGCTGGGACAGATTAAATGAAAAACTGATTTTT. Its protein reads: CASSWDRLNEKLIF.